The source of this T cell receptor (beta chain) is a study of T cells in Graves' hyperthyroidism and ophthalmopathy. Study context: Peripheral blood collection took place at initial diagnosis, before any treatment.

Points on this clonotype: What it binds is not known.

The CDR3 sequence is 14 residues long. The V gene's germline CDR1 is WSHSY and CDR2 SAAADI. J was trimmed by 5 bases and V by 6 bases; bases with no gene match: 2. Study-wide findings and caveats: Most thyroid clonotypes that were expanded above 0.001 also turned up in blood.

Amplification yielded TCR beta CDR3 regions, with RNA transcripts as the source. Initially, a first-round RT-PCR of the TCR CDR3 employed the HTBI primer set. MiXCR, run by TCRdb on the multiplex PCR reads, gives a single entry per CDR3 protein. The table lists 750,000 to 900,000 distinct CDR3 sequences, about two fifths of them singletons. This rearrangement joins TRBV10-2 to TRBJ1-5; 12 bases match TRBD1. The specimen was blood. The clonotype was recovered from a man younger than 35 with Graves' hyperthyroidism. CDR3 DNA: TGCGCCAGCAGCGGGGACAGGGGGCATCAGCCCCAGCATTTT. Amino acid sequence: CASSGDRGHQPQHF.